The rows below give T cell receptor beta chains drawn from one sample of a study of Tregs in tolerant kidney transplant recipients. Their antigen targets remain unknown. TCRdb's table, derived via immunoSEQ multiplex PCR, lists solely in-frame clones and lacks some. The table has 15,000 to 20,000 clones, less than 80% seen once. Specimen: Tregs from blood cultured with allogeneic cells. These receptors were collected from a human donor in good health. Both conserved end residues are part of each CDR3. A D gene is named only where the DNA matches it firmly. Part of the rows lack a size; the others show once, few, many or a class for expanded clones.

J gene: TRBJ2-7; V gene: TRBV10-3; clone size: many; D gene: .; CDR3 DNA: TGTGCCACCCGGGGCCGACTATCCTACGAGCAGTACTTC; CDR3 protein: CATRGRLSYEQYF
J gene: TRBJ1-2; V gene: TRBV4-3; clone size: .; D gene: .; CDR3 DNA: TGCGCCAGCAGCCAACATATCAAGGGTGTTAACTATGGCTACACCTTC; CDR3 protein: CASSQHIKGVNYGYTF
J gene: TRBJ2-1; V gene: TRBV18; clone size: .; D gene: TRBD2; CDR3 DNA: TGTGCCAGCTCCCGGACTAGCGGGATGGATGAGCAGTTCTTC; CDR3 protein: CASSRTSGMDEQFF
J gene: TRBJ2-5; V gene: TRBV19; clone size: .; D gene: TRBD1; CDR3 DNA: TGTGCCAGTAGTAGGGACAGACAAGAGACCCAGTACTTC; CDR3 protein: CASSRDRQETQYF
J gene: TRBJ1-1; V gene: TRBV7-9; clone size: .; D gene: .; CDR3 DNA: TGTGCCAGCAGCTTTCGTCAAGACACTGAAGCTTTCTTT; CDR3 protein: CASSFRQDTEAFF
J gene: TRBJ2-2; V gene: TRBV7-2; clone size: medium-sized; D gene: TRBD2; CDR3 DNA: TGTGCCAGCAGCTTACTAGCGGCGAACACCGGGGAGCTGTTTTTT; CDR3 protein: CASSLLAANTGELFF
J gene: TRBJ2-3; V gene: TRBV6-5; clone size: few; D gene: TRBD2; CDR3 DNA: TGTGCCAGCAGAAAGAGCGGGGGACCCGCCAGGCAGTATTTT; CDR3 protein: CASRKSGGPARQYF
J gene: TRBJ2-2; V gene: TRBV6-5; clone size: .; D gene: .; CDR3 DNA: TGTGCCAGCAGTTATAGACTGGTGAACACCGGGGAGCTGTTTTTT; CDR3 protein: CASSYRLVNTGELFF
J gene: TRBJ2-5; V gene: TRBV30; clone size: .; D gene: .; CDR3 DNA: TGTGCCTGGAGTCTGGGAGATATCCAAGAGACCCAGTACTTC; CDR3 protein: CAWSLGDIQETQYF
J gene: TRBJ1-3; V gene: TRBV7-9; clone size: .; D gene: .; CDR3 DNA: TGTGCCAGCAGCTTAGACGCAGGCACCATATATTTT; CDR3 protein: CASSLDAGTIYF
J gene: TRBJ1-1; V gene: TRBV6-1; clone size: .; D gene: TRBD1; CDR3 DNA: TGTGCCAGCAGTCTACGGGACAGAGAAGCTTTCTTT; CDR3 protein: CASSLRDREAFF
J gene: TRBJ2-1; V gene: TRBV21-1; clone size: medium-sized; D gene: .; CDR3 DNA: TGTGCCAGCAGCAAAGCGGGGCGGGGACAGATGTTCTTC; CDR3 protein: CASSKAGRGQMFF
J gene: TRBJ2-3; V gene: TRBV5-1; clone size: once; D gene: .; CDR3 DNA: TGCGCCAGCAGCCCGTGGGACGGTAGCACAGATACGCAGTATTTT; CDR3 protein: CASSPWDGSTDTQYF
J gene: TRBJ1-1; V gene: TRBV18; clone size: .; D gene: .; CDR3 DNA: TGTGCCAGCTCCCTCGGGGGGGACACTGAAGCTTTCTTT; CDR3 protein: CASSLGGDTEAFF
J gene: TRBJ1-1; V gene: TRBV19; clone size: .; D gene: .; CDR3 DNA: TGTGCCAGTAGTATGGTAGGGGGGAACACTGAAGCTTTCTTT; CDR3 protein: CASSMVGGNTEAFF
J gene: TRBJ2-3; V gene: TRBV7-8; clone size: .; D gene: TRBD2; CDR3 DNA: TGTGCCAGCAGCTTGTGGATTCGGGGGGGAGGCGATACGCAGTATTTT; CDR3 protein: CASSLWIRGGGDTQYF
J gene: TRBJ2-7; V gene: TRBV12-5; clone size: .; D gene: TRBD1; CDR3 DNA: TGTGCTAGTGGTTGGATACAGGGGAGATCCTACGAGCAGTACTTC; CDR3 protein: CASGWIQGRSYEQYF
J gene: TRBJ1-3; V gene: TRBV6-1; clone size: .; D gene: .; CDR3 DNA: TGTGCCAGCAGTGAAAGCTGGGCGGGTCGGGGAAACACCATATATTTT; CDR3 protein: CASSESWAGRGNTIYF
J gene: TRBJ2-7; V gene: TRBV30; clone size: .; D gene: .; CDR3 DNA: TGTGCCTGGGGGGCGGGACCGACCAGCGAGCAGTACTTC; CDR3 protein: CAWGAGPTSEQYF